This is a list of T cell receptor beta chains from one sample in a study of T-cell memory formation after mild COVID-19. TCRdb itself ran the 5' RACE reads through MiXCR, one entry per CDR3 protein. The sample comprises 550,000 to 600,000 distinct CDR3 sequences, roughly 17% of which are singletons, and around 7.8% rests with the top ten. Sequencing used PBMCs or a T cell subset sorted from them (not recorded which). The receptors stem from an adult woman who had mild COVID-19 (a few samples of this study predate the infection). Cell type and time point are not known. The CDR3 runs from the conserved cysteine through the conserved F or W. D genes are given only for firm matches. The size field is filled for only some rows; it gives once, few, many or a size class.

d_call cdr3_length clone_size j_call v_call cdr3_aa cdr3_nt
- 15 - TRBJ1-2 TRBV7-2 CASSSQGSGPYGYTF TGTGCCAGCAGCTCGCAGGGAAGCGGTCCCTATGGCTACACCTTC
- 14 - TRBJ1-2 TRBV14 CASSQDEVWSGYTF TGTGCCAGCAGCCAAGATGAGGTCTGGAGTGGCTACACCTTC
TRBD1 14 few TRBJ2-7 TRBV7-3 CASARDRGSYEQYF TGTGCCAGTGCCCGGGACAGGGGTTCCTACGAGCAGTACTTC
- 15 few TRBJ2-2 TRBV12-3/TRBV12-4 CASSLETENTGELFF TGTGCCAGCAGTTTAGAGACAGAGAACACCGGGGAGCTGTTTTTT
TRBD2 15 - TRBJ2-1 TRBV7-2 CASSDTTSGSYEQFF TGTGCCAGCAGCGACACGACTAGCGGGAGTTATGAGCAGTTCTTC
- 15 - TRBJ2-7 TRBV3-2 CASSQGLEISYEQYF TGTGCCAGCAGCCAAGGACTAGAGATTTCCTACGAGCAGTACTTC
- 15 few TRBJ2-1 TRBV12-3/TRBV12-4 CASSLASVGYNEQFF TGTGCCAGCAGCCTTGCTTCGGTTGGTTACAATGAGCAGTTCTTC
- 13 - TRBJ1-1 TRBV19 CASSRSPNTEAFF TGTGCCAGTAGTAGGAGTCCGAACACTGAAGCTTTCTTT
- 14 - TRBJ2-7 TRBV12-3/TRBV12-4 CASSLVGTGTAVGF -
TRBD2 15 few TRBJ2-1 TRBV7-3 CASSSGTSGVNEQFF TGTGCCAGCAGCTCCGGGACTAGCGGGGTTAATGAGCAGTTCTTC
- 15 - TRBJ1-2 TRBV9 CASSVGQGGNYGYTF TGTGCCAGCAGCGTAGGACAAGGGGGGAACTATGGCTACACCTTC
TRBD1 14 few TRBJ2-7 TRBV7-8 CASSPRQGDYEQYF TGTGCCAGCAGCCCGCGACAGGGGGACTACGAGCAGTACTTC
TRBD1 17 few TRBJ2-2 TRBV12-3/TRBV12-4 CASRFDYRGQNTGELFF TGTGCCAGCAGGTTTGACTACAGGGGGCAGAACACCGGGGAGCTGTTTTTT
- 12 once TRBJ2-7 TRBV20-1 CSARGGVYEQYF TGCAGTGCTAGAGGGGGGGTCTACGAGCAGTACTTC
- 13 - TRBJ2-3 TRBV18 CASSPHSVDTQYF TGTGCCAGCTCACCCCATAGCGTCGATACGCAGTATTTT
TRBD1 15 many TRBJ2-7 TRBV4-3 CASSQPGTGAYEQYF TGCGCCAGCAGCCAGCCCGGGACAGGGGCCTACGAGCAGTACTTC
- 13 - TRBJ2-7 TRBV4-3 CASSQGFGREQYF TGCGCCAGCAGCCAAGGATTTGGCAGAGAGCAGTACTTC
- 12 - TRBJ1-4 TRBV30 CAWRGERGKLFF TGTGCCTGGAGAGGTGAACGGGGAAAACTGTTTTTT
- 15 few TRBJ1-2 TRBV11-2 CASTERGRGDYGYTF TGTGCCAGCACCGAGAGGGGCAGGGGTGACTATGGCTACACCTTC
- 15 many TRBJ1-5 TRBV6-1 CASSASDRGNQPQHF TGTGCCAGCAGTGCCAGTGACAGAGGCAATCAGCCCCAGCATTTT
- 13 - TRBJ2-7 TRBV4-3 CASSQDGDYEQYF TGCGCCAGCAGCCAAGATGGAGACTACGAGCAGTACTTC
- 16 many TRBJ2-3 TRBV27 CASSLSPSARTDTQYF TGTGCCAGCAGTTTATCCCCCTCCGCGCGCACAGATACGCAGTATTTT
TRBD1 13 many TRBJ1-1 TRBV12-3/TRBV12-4 CASSKDRRTEAFF TGTGCCAGCAGTAAGGACAGGAGGACTGAAGCTTTCTTT
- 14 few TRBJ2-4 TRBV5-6 CASSLLSGANIQYF TGTGCCAGCAGCTTGTTGTCAGGGGCGAACATTCAGTACTTC
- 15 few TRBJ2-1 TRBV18 CASSPSRGTYNEQFF TGTGCCAGCTCACCAAGTCGGGGAACCTACAATGAGCAGTTCTTC
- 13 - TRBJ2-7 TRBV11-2 CASSLTQAYEQYF TGTGCCAGCAGCTTAACCCAAGCCTACGAGCAGTACTTC
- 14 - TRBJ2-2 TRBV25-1 CASSRSGVTGELFF TGTGCCAGCAGCCGAAGTGGGGTTACCGGGGAGCTGTTTTTT
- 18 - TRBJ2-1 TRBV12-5 CASGRGDRGSRDYNEQFF TGTGCTAGTGGCCGCGGGGATAGGGGATCACGAGACTACAATGAGCAGTTCTTC
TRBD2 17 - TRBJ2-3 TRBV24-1 CATSDPGTSGRTDTQYF TGTGCCACCAGTGACCCTGGGACTAGCGGGAGAACAGATACGCAGTATTTT